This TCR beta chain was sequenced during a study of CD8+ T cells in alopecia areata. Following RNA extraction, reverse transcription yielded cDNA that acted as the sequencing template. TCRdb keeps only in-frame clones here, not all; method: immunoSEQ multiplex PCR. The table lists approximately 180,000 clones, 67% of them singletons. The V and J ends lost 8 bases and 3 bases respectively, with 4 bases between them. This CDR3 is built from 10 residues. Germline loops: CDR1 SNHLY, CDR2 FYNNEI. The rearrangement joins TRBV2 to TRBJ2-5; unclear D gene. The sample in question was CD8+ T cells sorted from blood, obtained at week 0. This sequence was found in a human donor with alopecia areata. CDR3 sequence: CASGEETQYF. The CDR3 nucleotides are TGTGCCAGCGGAGAAGAGACCCAGTACTTC.